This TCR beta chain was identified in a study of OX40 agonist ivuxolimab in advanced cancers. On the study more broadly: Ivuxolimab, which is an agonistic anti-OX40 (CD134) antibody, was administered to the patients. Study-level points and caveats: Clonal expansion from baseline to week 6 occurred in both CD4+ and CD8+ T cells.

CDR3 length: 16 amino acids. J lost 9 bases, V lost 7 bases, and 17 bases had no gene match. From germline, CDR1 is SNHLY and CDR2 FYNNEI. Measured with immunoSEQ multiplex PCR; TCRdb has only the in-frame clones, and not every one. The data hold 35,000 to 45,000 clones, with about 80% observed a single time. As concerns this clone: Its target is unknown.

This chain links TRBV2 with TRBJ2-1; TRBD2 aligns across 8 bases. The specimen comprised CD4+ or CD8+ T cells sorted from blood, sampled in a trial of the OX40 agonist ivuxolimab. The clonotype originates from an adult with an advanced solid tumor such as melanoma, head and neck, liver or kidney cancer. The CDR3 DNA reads TGTGCCAGCAAACCACCGCGGGTCCCCGGGGGGGGTGAGCAGTTCTTC. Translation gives CASKPPRVPGGGEQFF.